These 24 T cell receptor beta chains came from one sample sequenced in a study of shared clonotypes between healthy human individuals. Only in-frame clones appear in the TCRdb table, and some are missing; sequencing was by immunoSEQ multiplex PCR. Of about 2.1 million clones listed, approximately 94% are singletons. The naive CD8 subset, CD45RO-negative cells positively selected for CCR7, excluded terminally differentiated effector memory CD45RA+ cells. Input material: naive CD8+ T cells from PBMCs. These receptors all come from a man aged 18 to 30 in good health. Some clones in this sample may be carry-over from other donors' samples.

The chain joins TRBV18 to TRBJ1-1; TRBD1 matches at 11 bases. The CDR3 is made up of 14 amino acids. The V and J ends lost 3 bases and 5 bases, in that order; junction bases with no gene match: 2. Germline CDR1 reads KGHSH; CDR2 reads LQKENI. The CDR3 nucleotides read TGTGCCAGCTCACCGGGACAGGGGGTAACTGAAGCTTTCTTT. It translates to CASSPGQGVTEAFF. The full variable domain, in which reference TRBV18 and TRBJ1-1 provide the parts outside the CDR3, is NAGVMQNPRHLVRRRGQEARLRCSPMKGHSHVYWYRQLPEEGLKFMVYLQKENIIDESGMPKERFSAEFPKEGPSILRIQQVVRGDSAAYFCASSPGQGVTEAFFGQGTRLTVV.

This clone was observed a single time. The chain joins TRBV7-6 to TRBJ2-5, with D possibly being TRBD2 (7 bases). Germline CDR1 SGHVS, CDR2 FNYEAQ. The CDR3 loop spans 15 amino acids. The V end was cut by 6 bases, the J end by 5 bases, with 19 bases between. The CDR3, as DNA: TGTGCCAGCAGACTCAGGGGAGGGCAGGAGGAGACCCAGTACTTC. This translates into CASRLRGGQEETQYF.

This clone was seen a few times. The chain has TRBV30 and TRBJ1-3; no definite D call. The CDR3 is 13 residues long. Trimming removed 5 bases at V and 4 bases at J, with 12 bases between. In germline, CDR1 is GTSNPN, CDR2 SVGIG (reference sequence). CDR3 nucleotide sequence: TGTGCCTGGGACCCCACCGGGGGAAACACCATATATTTT. This encodes CAWDPTGGNTIYF.

This clone was found once. This same CDR3 is encoded by further DNA sequences in the sample. This chain connects TRBV18 to TRBJ1-4, with D possibly being TRBD1 (6 bases). CDR3 length: 15 amino acids. In germline, CDR1 is KGHSH, CDR2 LQKENI. The V gene lost 3 bases and the J gene lost 0 bases, with 8 bases spanning the gap. The CDR3 here is CASSPDRATNEKLFF. The DNA for the CDR3 is TGTGCCAGCTCACCGGACAGAGCAACTAATGAAAAACTGTTTTTT.

The chain joins TRBV29-1 to TRBJ2-7; tentatively, D is TRBD1 (7 bases). CDR3 length: 12 residues. Germline CDR1 is SQVTM and CDR2 is ANQGSEA. The V gene lost 4 bases and the J gene lost 6 bases, with 13 bases spanning the gap. CDR3 DNA sequence: TGCAGCGTTGTAAGGCAGGGGGGCGAGCAGTACTTC. Amino acids: CSVVRQGGEQYF.

This clone appeared a single time. The chain employs TRBV6-1 and TRBJ2-7; no definite D call. The germline gives CDR1 MNHNS, CDR2 SASEGT. V was cut by 5 bases and J by 0 bases, with 17 bases left in between. CDR3 length equals 16 residues. DNA of the CDR3: TGTGCCAGCAGTCAAGGTCCTAATATAGCCTCCTACGAGCAGTACTTC. Translated, it gives CASSQGPNIASYEQYF.

The chain combines TRBV27 with TRBJ2-1; 10 bases fit TRBD2. This CDR3 spans 16 amino acids. In germline, CDR1 is MNHEY, CDR2 SMNVEV (reference sequence). The junction had 9 bases not matched to a gene; V was cut back by 0 bases and J by 10 bases. Here the CDR3 DNA reads TGTGCCAGCAGTTTATCGCTAGCGGGAGCCATTGGGGAGCAGTTCTTC. It codes for CASSLSLAGAIGEQFF.

As to this clone: This CDR3 is also generated by other DNA sequences in the sample. This chain uses TRBV6-1 with TRBJ2-3; TRBD2 matches at 9 bases. This CDR3 has 15 amino acids. CDR1 and CDR2 from the germline V gene are MNHNS and SASEGT. With 5 bases clipped from V and 1 base from J, the junction kept 4 bases outside the gene matches. The CDR3 DNA reads as TGTGCCAGCAGTAAATTAGCGGGAGGCACAGATACGCAGTATTTT. It yields the protein CASSKLAGGTDTQYF.

The chain carries TRBV11-2 and TRBJ2-3; D is perhaps TRBD1 (6 bases). The CDR3 is 13 amino acids. Trimming stripped 5 bases from V and 11 bases from J, with 17 bases between. The germline gives CDR1 SGHAT, CDR2 FQNNGV. CDR3 loop: CASSLTGMRGQYF. DNA of the CDR3: TGTGCCAGCAGCCTAACAGGGATGCGTGGGCAGTATTTT.

The chain joins TRBV27 to TRBJ1-5; 7 nucleotides line up with TRBD1. In germline, CDR1 is MNHEY, CDR2 SMNVEV (reference sequence). Trimming removed 4 bases from V and 3 bases from J; junction bases left unmatched: 3. The CDR3 runs 14 residues. The CDR3 region is CASSSTGINQPQHF. CDR3 DNA: TGTGCCAGCAGTTCGACAGGGATCAATCAGCCCCAGCATTTT.

Of note for this clone: The same CDR3 is also encoded by other DNA sequences in this sample. The rearrangement joins TRBV5-1 to TRBJ2-3; D gene unclear. The CDR3 has 12 amino acids. Germline CDR1 reads SGHRS; CDR2 reads YFSETQ. Deletions cut 0 bases from V and 4 bases from J, with 3 bases between. Here the CDR3 reads CASSLVPDTQYF. The CDR3, as DNA: TGCGCCAGCAGCTTGGTCCCAGATACGCAGTATTTT.

The V call is TRBV6-4, the J call TRBJ2-3, with TRBD1 matching 11 bases. Trimming removed 6 bases from V and 6 bases from J; junction bases left unmatched: 8. CDR1 is MRHNA and CDR2 is SNTAGT in the germline V gene. CDR3 size: 15 residues. CDR3 in DNA: TGTGCCAGCAGCGTCGGACAGGGGGCAGATGATACGCAGTATTTT. It translates to CASSVGQGADDTQYF.

The chain uses TRBV6-7 and TRBJ2-7, with D possibly matching TRBD1 (6 bases). TRBV6-7 belongs to the ORF category, with a function that is uncertain. The V end lost 0 bases, the J end lost 7 bases, and 19 bases lay between the germline ends. The CDR3 totals 16 residues. The CDR3 region is CASSYSAWGRFREQYF. The CDR3, as DNA: TGTGCCAGCAGTTACTCCGCGTGGGGGCGCTTTAGGGAGCAGTACTTC.

This chain joins TRBV28 and TRBJ1-2; tentative D call: TRBD1 (5 bases). The CDR3 length is 18 residues. Trimming shortened V by 5 bases and J by 0 bases, and 22 bases separated the two germline ends. In germline, CDR1 is MDHEN, CDR2 SYDVKM. CDR3 protein: CASSTMDGHMGANYGYTF. The CDR3 DNA reads TGTGCCAGCAGTACGATGGACGGCCACATGGGGGCTAACTATGGCTACACCTTC.

The V and J genes are TRBV9 and TRBJ2-2; 7 nucleotides match TRBD2. The CDR3 is 16 residues long. V dropped 0 bases and J dropped 1; count of bases not matched to a gene: 3. Germline loops: CDR1 SGDLS, CDR2 YYNGEE. The chain's CDR3 is CASSVEGGRNTGELFF. CDR3 in DNA: TGTGCCAGCAGCGTAGAAGGCGGGAGGAACACCGGGGAGCTGTTTTTT.

The chain recombines TRBV19 with TRBJ1-5, with D possibly matching TRBD1 (6 bases). Germline V lookup: CDR1 LNHDA, CDR2 SQIVND (reference sequence). V dropped 3 bases and J dropped 0 bases, with 15 bases sitting between them. The CDR3 runs to 17 residues. The CDR3 coding sequence is TGTGCCAGTAGTATTGGGGCGACAGGTAATAGCAATCAGCCCCAGCATTTT. As protein: CASSIGATGNSNQPQHF.

This chain connects TRBV27 to TRBJ1-1; D is unresolved. V was pared by 0 bases and J by 11 bases, with 19 bases between. The CDR3 loop spans 15 amino acids. The germline V gene encodes CDR1 MNHEY and CDR2 SMNVEV (reference sequence). The CDR3 DNA reads TGTGCCAGCAGTTTATCCTCGTCATCCGGCGATGGGGCTTTCTTT. This gives the protein CASSLSSSSGDGAFF.

Details on this clone: This sample also contains other DNA sequences that code for the same CDR3. J is TRBJ2-2 and V is TRBV9; 7 bases map to TRBD1. The trim removed 2 bases at V and 1 base at J, leaving 2 bases unmatched. This CDR3 contains 15 residues. Germline lookup yields CDR1 SGDLS and CDR2 YYNGEE. The CDR3 sequence: CASSVGQLNTGELFF. CDR3 nucleotide sequence: TGTGCCAGCAGCGTGGGACAGCTGAACACCGGGGAGCTGTTTTTT.

This clone was observed once. The gene calls are TRBV9 and TRBJ2-2, with D tentatively TRBD2 (5 bases). This CDR3 has 15 amino acids. Germline loops: CDR1 SGDLS, CDR2 YYNGEE. Trimming shortened V by 3 bases and J by 4 bases, and 13 bases separated the two germline ends. As DNA, the CDR3 is TGTGCCAGCAGCGACCTCCACCGGGGCACCGGGGAGCTGTTTTTT. This translates into CASSDLHRGTGELFF.

The rearrangement uses TRBV7-6 and TRBJ1-1; D is ambiguous. The CDR3 runs to 13 residues. Per germline, CDR1 SGHVS and CDR2 FNYEAQ. V lost 1 base and J 8 bases, leaving 11 bases between the germline ends. The chain's CDR3 is CASSLVGRTEAFF. The CDR3 DNA follows: TGTGCCAGCAGCTTAGTTGGGAGAACGGAAGCTTTCTTT.

CDR3: CASSYRENPNQQFF. CDR3 bases: TGTGCCAGCAGTTACAGGGAAAACCCCAACCAGCAGTTCTTC. The J gene is TRBJ2-1, the V gene TRBV11-3; D is perhaps TRBD1 (6 bases). Between the trimmed V and J ends, which lost 6 bases and 11 bases, there was a span of 20 bases. CDR1 and CDR2 (germline): SGHNT, YENEEA. The CDR3 consists of 14 residues.

The chain combines TRBV19 with TRBJ2-1; TRBD2 matches at 8 bases. The V gene end was trimmed by 5 bases and the J gene end by 2 bases; junction bases not matched to a gene: 2. The CDR3 runs to 14 residues. The V gene's germline CDR1 is LNHDA and CDR2 SQIVND (reference sequence). The CDR3 region is CASSLLAAYNEQFF. The CDR3 region has the DNA TGTGCCAGTAGTCTACTAGCGGCCTACAATGAGCAGTTCTTC.

Only one count was recorded for this clone. This chain connects TRBV9 to TRBJ1-2; TRBD1 agrees at 8 bases. The V gene's germline CDR1 is SGDLS and CDR2 YYNGEE. The CDR3 consists of 16 residues. With V trimmed by 0 bases and J by 1 base, 5 bases remained unmatched. CDR3 nucleotides: TGTGCCAGCAGCGTAGAACGACAGGGGAATAACTATGGCTACACCTTC. Translated, it gives CASSVERQGNNYGYTF. Full variable domain (outside the CDR3, taken from reference TRBV9 and TRBJ1-2): DSGVTQTPKHLITATGQRVTLRCSPRSGDLSVYWYQQSLDQGLQFLIQYYNGEERAKGNILERFSAQQFPDLHSELNLSSLELGDSALYFCASSVERQGNNYGYTFGSGTRLTVV.

The rearrangement joins TRBV10-3 to TRBJ2-5; tentatively, D is TRBD1 (6 bases). There are 13 residues in the CDR3. The germline V gene has CDR1 ENHRY and CDR2 SYGVKD. V lost 4 bases to trimming and J lost 5 bases, with 11 bases between them. The CDR3 reads CAISGWGRETQYF. DNA of the CDR3: TGTGCCATCAGTGGTTGGGGGCGGGAGACCCAGTACTTC.